These T cell receptor beta chains were read from a single sample in a study of cytomegalovirus exposure and HLA in healthy donors. Data came from immunoSEQ multiplex PCR; TCRdb stores just in-frame clones and leaves some out. The sample includes 100,000 or so clones, 50% to 70% of them seen just once. The sample comprised PBMCs. All receptors derive from a man between 25 and 39 years old in good health and CMV-seropositive. Each CDR3 is given with its conserved first and last residue.

CDR3 length: 14; V gene: TRBV30; CDR3 protein: CAWSVLGNQETQYF
CDR3 length: 13; V gene: TRBV5-6; CDR3 protein: CASRLGGGYEQYF
CDR3 length: 13; V gene: TRBV29-1; CDR3 protein: CSVGGGTNYGYTF
CDR3 length: 15; V gene: TRBV5-4; CDR3 protein: CASSFRQGVTDTQYF
CDR3 length: 15; V gene: TRBV14; CDR3 protein: CASSVRQDDNSPLHF
CDR3 length: 16; V gene: TRBV7-8; CDR3 protein: CASSPKRDRGNQPQHF
CDR3 length: 14; V gene: TRBV7-9; CDR3 protein: CASSARGSNSPLHF
CDR3 length: 15; V gene: TRBV11-2; CDR3 protein: CASSSIQGDGNTIYF
CDR3 length: 16; V gene: TRBV30; CDR3 protein: CAWSRMGRGDQETQYF
CDR3 length: 15; V gene: TRBV5-4; CDR3 protein: CASRIKQGDTGELFF
CDR3 length: 13; V gene: TRBV6-1; CDR3 protein: CAIYLAFQETQYF
CDR3 length: 15; V gene: TRBV6-1; CDR3 protein: CASSEVGLSQETQYF
CDR3 length: 17; V gene: TRBV18; CDR3 protein: CASSPQGPAGDQETQYF
CDR3 length: 15; V gene: TRBV9; CDR3 protein: CASSEGATGDGGYTF
CDR3 length: 15; V gene: TRBV6-5; CDR3 protein: CASQVDAISYNEQFF
CDR3 length: 16; V gene: TRBV7-2; CDR3 protein: CASSTYGTGTPYEQYF
CDR3 length: 16; V gene: TRBV2; CDR3 protein: CASRGPGQGLGGELFF
CDR3 length: 12; V gene: TRBV30; CDR3 protein: CAWRSQSGGYTF
CDR3 length: 16; V gene: TRBV11-3; CDR3 protein: CASSLRLAGVADTQYF
CDR3 length: 14; V gene: TRBV7-9; CDR3 protein: CASSPGQYTGELFF
CDR3 length: 14; V gene: TRBV21-1; CDR3 protein: CASSKGQGAEEQYF
CDR3 length: 16; V gene: TRBV7-9; CDR3 protein: CASSPKKGLANYEQYF
CDR3 length: 17; V gene: TRBV5-1; CDR3 protein: CASSNGQIASYNSPLHF
CDR3 length: 13; V gene: TRBV25-1; CDR3 protein: CASRTGGADGYTF
CDR3 length: 17; V gene: TRBV19; CDR3 protein: CASSGGIAAINTGELFF
CDR3 length: 13; V gene: TRBV7-8; CDR3 protein: CASSLGPIREQYF
CDR3 length: 17; V gene: TRBV5-6; CDR3 protein: CASSLELAGDPYNEQFF
CDR3 length: 16; V gene: TRBV11-3; CDR3 protein: CASKTGGDKNTGELFF
CDR3 length: 14; V gene: TRBV5-1; CDR3 protein: CASSLSPPGGELFF
CDR3 length: 13; V gene: TRBV10-3; CDR3 protein: CAISGQERYGYTF
CDR3 length: 16; V gene: TRBV7-2; CDR3 protein: CASSSLTWDFNTEAFF
CDR3 length: 13; V gene: TRBV6-4; CDR3 protein: CASSRQSNTEAFF
CDR3 length: 14; V gene: TRBV5-6; CDR3 protein: CASSLTAGNQPQHF
CDR3 length: 15; V gene: TRBV7-3; CDR3 protein: CASSLISGGAFEQFF
CDR3 length: 14; V gene: TRBV5-4; CDR3 protein: CASSRGLAGDEQYF
CDR3 length: 15; V gene: TRBV6-4; CDR3 protein: CASSDSGGAYNEQFF